This TCR beta chain was documented in a study of Tregs in tolerant kidney transplant recipients. Study results and limitations: Findings come from small patient numbers and require larger validation. No direct test of biological reproducibility was done here.

As regards this clone: Its antigen is not known.

Unstimulated Tregs (CD4+CD25+CD127-) and CD4+CD25- non-Tregs were sorted from PBMCs. Assay used: immunoSEQ multiplex PCR; TCRdb lists only in-frame clones, some missing. The data hold under 100,000 clones, with 85% to 95% observed a single time. V shed 5 bases and J shed 2 bases, with 20 bases lying between them. Germline values: CDR1 SEHNR, CDR2 FQNEAQ (reference sequence). This CDR3 is built from 17 residues. This sequence was found in a human donor in good health. The source material was CD8+ T cells from blood. This chain links TRBV7-9 with TRBJ2-3; D tentatively fits TRBD1 or TRBD2 (5 bases each). Here the CDR3 DNA reads TGTGCCAGCAGCCCCGGAAGGGGCCGGACTTTCACAGATACGCAGTATTTT. Translation gives CASSPGRGRTFTDTQYF.